Below are 17 T cell receptor beta chains sequenced from a single sample in a study of blood T cell repertoires in COVID-19 (dated by TCRdb to 2019 to 2021). Receptor libraries were prepared by the immunoSEQ multiplex PCR assay. The table was pulled from immuneACCESS by TCRdb, which kept in-frame rearrangements only. Such tables lose some clones; where checked, under half of the loss comes from unresolved V genes, and the rest has no known cause. The sample contains about 100,000 clones, more than 85% of them found a single time. The ten largest clones take up roughly 0.97% of the sample. The sample was peripheral blood. The source is a man in his fifties or sixties with acute or convalescent COVID-19.

This chain links TRBV21-1 with TRBJ2-7; no check of the table's D call, TRBD2, against the DNA was made. TRBV21-1 is labeled a pseudogene. The CDR3 runs to 16 residues. CDR3 sequence: CASSKEHVSSSYEQYV. The CDR3, as DNA: TGTGCCAGCAGCAAAGAGCATGTCTCGAGCTCCTACGAGCAGTACGTC.

This chain links TRBV5-4 with TRBJ2-7; 8 nucleotides match TRBD2. V shed 5 bases and J 4 bases; nucleotides not matched to a gene: 17. Germline loops: CDR1 SGHNT, CDR2 YYREEE (reference sequence). The CDR3 is made up of 17 amino acids. This chain's CDR3 is CASRPGNSGEEGYEQYV. CDR3 in DNA: TGTGCCAGCAGACCTGGCAATAGCGGGGAAGAGGGGTACGAGCAGTACGTC.

This clone was counted once. J is TRBJ2-7 and V is TRBV3-1 (or the pseudogene TRBV3-2); 9 bases are a match to TRBD1. V was clipped by 2 bases and J by 6 bases; unmatched bases: 8. The CDR3 sequence is 15 residues long. Germline CDR1 reads LGHDT; CDR2 reads YNNKEL (reference sequence). The CDR3 reads CASSQSGTGWGEQYF. DNA for the CDR3: TGTGCCAGCAGCCAAAGCGGGACAGGGTGGGGCGAGCAGTACTTC.

V and J are TRBV19 and TRBJ2-2; 10 positions match TRBD2. The CDR3 spans 14 residues. The V gene end was trimmed by 9 bases and the J gene end by 4 bases; junction bases not matched to a gene: 5. Germline CDR1 reads LNHDA; CDR2 reads SQIVND (reference sequence). CDR3 region: CASRTSGGTGELFF. DNA for the CDR3: TGTGCCAGCAGGACTAGCGGAGGCACCGGGGAGCTGTTTTTT.

DNA of the CDR3: TGTGCCAGCAGGCGGGCAGGGGGTTACAATGAGCAGTTCTTC. Translated, it gives CASRRAGGYNEQFF. The rearrangement links TRBV6-4 to TRBJ2-1; 7 bases fit TRBD1. V trimming: 6 bases; J trimming: 4 bases; junction bases outside the gene matches: 6. CDR3 length: 14 amino acids. Per germline, CDR1 MRHNA and CDR2 SNTAGT.

This chain links TRBV7-2 with TRBJ2-3; D is uncertain. CDR3 length equals 16 residues. Trimming removed 5 bases at V and 4 bases at J, with 19 bases between. Germline V gene lookup returns CDR1 SGHTA and CDR2 FQGNSA. Here the CDR3 DNA reads TGTGCCAGCAGCGTACATTTAGCTCCGCCCGCAGATACGCAGTATTTT. Translated: CASSVHLAPPADTQYF.

This chain connects TRBV6-6 to TRBJ1-1; 10 bases are a match to TRBD1. Germline V lookup: CDR1 MNHNY, CDR2 SVGAGI (reference sequence). This CDR3 comprises 14 residues. Losses at the gene ends were 5 bases for V and 5 bases for J; bases not matched to a gene: 5. The CDR3 nucleotides are TGTGCCAGCAGTCCCTGGACAGGGGGTACTGAAGCTTTCTTT. This gives the protein CASSPWTGGTEAFF.

The chain recombines TRBV9 with TRBJ1-2, with D possibly matching TRBD1 (5 bases). CDR3 length: 15 residues. Deletions cut 3 bases from V and 2 bases from J, with 14 bases between. The germline V gene has CDR1 SGDLS and CDR2 YYNGEE. The CDR3 here is CASSETVTVNYGYTF. DNA of the CDR3: TGTGCCAGCAGCGAGACAGTTACAGTGAACTATGGCTACACCTTC.

This clone was detected only a few times. The chain combines TRBV28 with TRBJ2-2; 9 bases match TRBD2. CDR1 and CDR2 (germline): MDHEN, SYDVKM. CDR3 size: 15 residues. J gave up 7 bases and V 7 bases, and 10 bases lay outside the gene matches. The CDR3, as DNA: TGTGCCAGCACCCCGCGGGAGGGCCTAGGCGGGGAGCTGTTTTTT. This encodes CASTPREGLGGELFF.

The DNA for the CDR3 is TGTGCCAGCAGCGTCCGACCGACAGCAGATACGCAGTATTTT. This encodes CASSVRPTADTQYF. The chain employs TRBV9 and TRBJ2-3; the D gene is possibly TRBD1 (5 bases). The CDR3 length is 14 residues. V lost 2 bases and J 4 bases, leaving 11 bases between the germline ends. CDR1 and CDR2 (germline): SGDLS, YYNGEE.

This clone was counted between two and nine times. This chain connects TRBV19 to TRBJ1-3, with D maybe TRBD1 (5 bases). CDR1 is LNHDA and CDR2 is SQIVND in the germline V gene (reference sequence). The CDR3 has 15 residues. Trimming removed 6 bases from V and 1 base from J, with 13 bases in between. CDR3: CASRDGHRSGNTIYF. The CDR3 DNA is TGTGCCAGTAGGGATGGACACCGATCTGGAAACACCATATATTTT.

The chain is built from TRBV7-3 and TRBJ2-1; 7 bases are a match to TRBD2. CDR3 size: 14 residues. The V and J ends lost 4 bases and 4 bases, in that order; junction bases with no gene match: 4. Germline loops: CDR1 SGHTA, CDR2 FQGTGA. The CDR3 DNA reads TGTGCCAGCAGCTCGGGGACTACGTACAATGAGCAGTTCTTC. Translated: CASSSGTTYNEQFF.

The chain carries TRBV7-9 and TRBJ1-2; tentative D call: TRBD1 (5 bases). CDR1 and CDR2 from the germline V gene are SEHNR and FQNEAQ (reference sequence). V was cut by 1 base and J by 4 bases, with 7 bases left in between. The CDR3 sequence is 13 residues long. CDR3 protein: CASSLVGGYGYTF. The CDR3 DNA sequence: TGTGCCAGCAGCTTAGTGGGGGGCTATGGCTACACCTTC. The full variable domain, rest sourced from reference TRBV7-9 and TRBJ1-2, is DTGVSQNPRHKITKRGQNVTFRCDPISEHNRLYWYRQTLGQGPEFLTYFQNEAQLEKSRLLSDRFSAERPKGSFSTLEIQRTEQGDSAMYLCASSLVGGYGYTFGSGTRLTVV.

The chain employs TRBV7-9 and TRBJ2-6; D not certain. This CDR3 is built from 19 residues. The V gene's germline CDR1 is SEHNR and CDR2 FQNEAQ (reference sequence). The V and J ends lost 5 bases and 0 bases respectively, with 20 bases between them. The DNA for the CDR3 is TGTGCCAGCAGCCCCATAGGAGAGGCAGTTAGCTCTGGGGCCAACGTCCTGACTTTC. Protein product: CASSPIGEAVSSGANVLTF. Based on the CDR3 plus reference TRBV7-9 and TRBJ2-6, the full variable domain is DTGVSQNPRHKITKRGQNVTFRCDPISEHNRLYWYRQTLGQGPEFLTYFQNEAQLEKSRLLSDRFSAERPKGSFSTLEIQRTEQGDSAMYLCASSPIGEAVSSGANVLTFGAGSRLTVL.

The V gene is TRBV27, the J gene TRBJ1-2; tentative D call: TRBD1 (6 bases). Germline CDR1 reads MNHEY; CDR2 reads SMNVEV (reference sequence). This CDR3 has 13 amino acids. The V and J ends lost 0 bases and 7 bases respectively, with 9 bases between them. CDR3 nucleotide sequence: TGTGCCAGCAGTTTATCCAGGGGTGGTGGCTACACCTTC. This encodes CASSLSRGGGYTF.

The V gene is TRBV6-5, the J gene TRBJ2-1; D uncertain. This CDR3 spans 16 amino acids. The V gene's germline CDR1 is MNHEY and CDR2 SVGAGI. Trimming cost V 4 bases and J 10 bases, with 23 bases left between them. CDR3 residues: CASSSKETRTREEQFF. CDR3 nucleotides: TGTGCCAGCAGTTCTAAGGAGACCCGAACTCGAGAGGAGCAGTTCTTC.

This clone has more than one count but fewer than ten. The V call is TRBV5-5, the J call TRBJ2-7; 7 bases map to TRBD2. Per the germline V gene, CDR1 is SGHKS and CDR2 is YYEKEE (reference sequence). There are 15 residues in the CDR3. Germline trimming cut 0 bases from V and 4 bases from J; bases unmatched to any gene: 7. The CDR3 spells CASSLDPAGRYEQYF. DNA of the CDR3: TGTGCCAGCAGCTTGGACCCAGCGGGAAGGTACGAGCAGTACTTC.